This passage covers 7 T cell receptor beta chains from one sample sequenced in a study of blood T cell repertoires in COVID-19 (dated by TCRdb to about 2020). The library was obtained by the immunoSEQ multiplex PCR assay. The immuneACCESS repertoire file appears here via TCRdb, limited to in-frame rearrangements. These files lack a portion of the clones; in checked studies, under half of the deficit traces to unresolved V genes, and the cause of the others is not known. The sample table records about 250,000 clones; 89% of these occur just once. The ten largest account for 4% to 5% of the sample. Sequenced input: peripheral blood. The receptors stem from a woman between 35 and 50 years old who had recovered from COVID-19.

This rearrangement joins TRBV9 to TRBJ2-1, with 10 nucleotides matching TRBD2. V dropped 0 bases and J dropped 3; count of bases not matched to a gene: 3. CDR3 size: 16 residues. Germline V gene data show CDR1 as SGDLS and CDR2 as YYNGEE. The CDR3 DNA reads TGTGCCAGCAGCGTAGTCCCTAGCGGGAGCTACAATGAGCAGTTCTTC. Its translation: CASSVVPSGSYNEQFF.

CDR3 residues: CASSRRSNSSYEQYV. The DNA of the CDR3 is TGTGCCAGCAGCCGCCGTTCGAATAGCTCCTACGAGCAGTACGTC. The chain employs TRBV7-2 and TRBJ2-7, with no clear D. Trimming took 5 bases from V and 0 from J, leaving 14 bases between them. Germline V gene lookup returns CDR1 SGHTA and CDR2 FQGNSA. The CDR3 consists of 15 residues.

The rearrangement joins TRBV11-2 to TRBJ2-1, with D possibly matching TRBD1 (6 bases). CDR3 length equals 16 residues. Looked up from germline, CDR1 is SGHAT and CDR2 is FQNNGV. Trimming pared 4 bases from V and 8 bases from J, leaving 21 bases between. The chain's CDR3 is CASSSLQGGLGHEQFF. DNA for the CDR3: TGTGCCAGCAGCTCACTACAGGGTGGTTTAGGCCATGAGCAGTTCTTC.

This clone showed up just once. This chain uses TRBV14 with TRBJ2-1; 8 bases are shared with TRBD2. The CDR3 has 16 residues. The V and J ends lost 1 base and 15 bases, in that order; junction bases with no gene match: 17. Germline values: CDR1 SGHDN, CDR2 FVKESK. CDR3 DNA sequence: TGTGCCAGCAGCCAAGTTGGCAGCGGGGGCCCGGACTCTAGGTTCTTC. Its protein is CASSQVGSGGPDSRFF. Using reference TRBV14 and TRBJ2-1 for the parts outside the CDR3, the full variable domain is EAGVTQFPSHSVIEKGQTVTLRCDPISGHDNLYWYRRVMGKEIKFLLHFVKESKQDESGMPNNRFLAERTGGTYSTLKVQPAELEDSGVYFCASSQVGSGGPDSRFFGPGTRLTVL.

This clone appeared once. This chain joins TRBV10-3 and TRBJ2-3; the match to TRBD1 covers 12 bases. Germline V gene lookup returns CDR1 ENHRY and CDR2 SYGVKD. This CDR3 is 14 amino acids long. V lost 10 bases and J lost 5; bases outside the gene matches: 7. The CDR3 loop reads CASGTGGGGDTQYF. CDR3 DNA sequence: TGTGCCAGTGGGACAGGGGGCGGTGGAGATACGCAGTATTTT.

This chain joins TRBV11-3 and TRBJ1-4, with D possibly being TRBD1 (5 bases). CDR3 size: 15 residues. The germline CDR1 and CDR2 sequences are SGHNT and YENEEA. V shed 1 base and J shed 8 bases, with 14 bases lying between them. CDR3 DNA: TGTGCCAGCAGCTTAGCCGCAGGGAGGAACGAAAAACTGTTTTTT. It translates to CASSLAAGRNEKLFF. The full variable domain, in which reference TRBV11-3 and TRBJ1-4 provide the parts outside the CDR3, is EAGVVQSPRYKIIEKKQPVAFWCNPISGHNTLYWYLQNLGQGPELLIRYENEEAVDDSQLPKDRFSAERLKGVDSTLKIQPAELGDSAVYLCASSLAAGRNEKLFFGSGTQLSVL.

The rearrangement joins TRBV3-1 (or the pseudogene TRBV3-2) to TRBJ1-4, with D possibly being TRBD1 (5 bases). The germline CDR1 and CDR2 sequences are LGHDT and YNNKEL (reference sequence). V lost 4 bases and J 8 bases, leaving 11 bases between the germline ends. The CDR3 runs to 13 residues. The CDR3 nucleotides are TGTGCCAGCAGCCGGACGGGGGGGGAAAAACTGTTTTTT. Protein product: CASSRTGGEKLFF.